This passage covers 28 T cell receptor beta chains from one sample sequenced in a study of glioma-infiltrating T cells after dendritic cell vaccination. Method: immunoSEQ multiplex PCR; TCRdb's copy keeps in-frame clones and lacks some. The data show tens of thousands of clones, about 76% seen once. The sequences come from blood, collected before dendritic cell vaccination. These receptors all come from a human donor with glioblastoma.

The CDR3 DNA follows: TGCAGCGCAAAACAGACTAACTATGGCTACACCTTC. Translating gives CSAKQTNYGYTF. The genes are TRBV29-1 and TRBJ1-2, with D unresolved. With 7 bases removed from V and 0 bases from J, the gap between germline ends came to 9 bases. The germline V gene has CDR1 SQVTM and CDR2 ANQGSEA. This CDR3 contains 12 residues.

The chain is built from TRBV30 and TRBJ1-5; D remains unclear. This CDR3 contains 14 residues. Trimming left V 0 bases short and J 2 bases short, with 8 bases between. Germline V gives CDR1 GTSNPN, CDR2 SVGIG (reference sequence). CDR3 bases: TGTGCCTGGAGTGTGGTGGGCGGCAATCAGCCCCAGCATTTT. Its translation: CAWSVVGGNQPQHF.

The chain joins TRBV7-9 to TRBJ2-1; 9 nucleotides align to TRBD1. V dropped 1 base and J dropped 1; count of bases not matched to a gene: 5. CDR1 and CDR2 from the germline V gene are SEHNR and FQNEAQ (reference sequence). This CDR3 region has 17 residues. The CDR3 spells CASSLDDRGGSYNEQFF. The CDR3 coding sequence is TGTGCCAGCAGCTTAGACGACAGGGGGGGATCCTACAATGAGCAGTTCTTC. The variable domain in full, with the rest retrieved from reference TRBV7-9 and TRBJ2-1, is DTGVSQNPRHKITKRGQNVTFRCDPISEHNRLYWYRQTLGQGPEFLTYFQNEAQLEKSRLLSDRFSAERPKGSFSTLEIQRTEQGDSAMYLCASSLDDRGGSYNEQFFGPGTRLTVL.

The rearrangement uses TRBV18 and TRBJ1-5, with 8 bases that match TRBD1. V shed 3 bases, J shed 3 bases, and the junction held 7 bases outside the gene matches. The CDR3 runs to 16 residues. Germline-derived CDR1 and CDR2 are KGHSH and LQKENI. CDR3 in amino acids: CASSPSTGDDNQPQHF. In DNA, the CDR3 is TGTGCCAGCTCACCCTCGACAGGGGATGACAATCAGCCCCAGCATTTT.

The rearrangement uses TRBV12-5 and TRBJ1-6; 9 nucleotides line up with TRBD1. Germline-derived CDR1 and CDR2 are LGHNT and FRNRAP. This CDR3 region has 16 residues. V gave up 1 base and J gave up 7 bases; unmatched junction bases: 5. The CDR3 region has the DNA TGTGCTAGTGGTTTGGCTACCGGGACAGGGAATTCACCCCTCCACTTT. As protein: CASGLATGTGNSPLHF.

V is TRBV2 and J is TRBJ1-4; D possibly corresponds to TRBD1 (5 bases). CDR3 size: 17 residues. The germline V gene has CDR1 SNHLY and CDR2 FYNNEI. V was trimmed by 3 bases and J by 4 bases, leaving 18 bases between them. The CDR3 DNA reads TGTGCCAGCAGTGAGAGTGCGGAGGGGCTGGATAATGAAAAACTGTTTTTT. Translated, it gives CASSESAEGLDNEKLFF.

This clone was picked up a small number of times. The chain employs TRBV29-1 and TRBJ2-5, with 9 bases that match TRBD2. The CDR3 consists of 17 residues. Germline V gene lookup returns CDR1 SQVTM and CDR2 ANQGSEA. Trimming took 0 bases from V and 1 from J; bases not matched to a gene: 9. DNA of the CDR3: TGCAGCGTTGAAGATCCGGGACTGCGGGGGGGCCAAGAGACCCAGTACTTC. Its protein is CSVEDPGLRGGQETQYF.

The CDR3 region has the DNA TGTGCCAGCAGCCAACAGCGAGGGGGCTACAATGAGCAGTTCTTC. It encodes CASSQQRGGYNEQFF. The chain employs TRBV7-2 and TRBJ2-1; D may be TRBD1 (6 bases). V lost 5 bases and J lost 3, with 14 bases in between. The CDR3 has 15 amino acids. Germline CDR1 and CDR2: SGHTA and FQGNSA.

The genes are TRBV6-1 and TRBJ1-4; 9 bases agree with TRBD1. J gave up 8 bases and V 6 bases, and 10 bases lay outside the gene matches. CDR1 and CDR2 from the germline V gene are MNHNS and SASEGT. The CDR3 length is 15 residues. CDR3 in amino acids: CASSESDRGREKLFF. As DNA, the CDR3 is TGTGCCAGCAGCGAATCGGACAGGGGAAGAGAAAAACTGTTTTTT.

V is TRBV7-9 and J is TRBJ1-4, with TRBD1 as a possible D gene (5 bases). The CDR3 spans 15 residues. Germline CDR1 reads SEHNR; CDR2 reads FQNEAQ (reference sequence). V was trimmed by 0 bases and J by 3 bases, leaving 8 bases between them. DNA for the CDR3: TGTGCCAGCAGCTTAGCGAAAGGGGCTAATGAAAAACTGTTTTTT. Protein product: CASSLAKGANEKLFF.

The table lists this clone with a few counts. The rearrangement joins TRBV5-1 to TRBJ2-5, with D tentatively TRBD2 (5 bases). Trimming removed 2 bases at V and 4 bases at J, with 12 bases between. CDR3 length: 14 amino acids. CDR1 SGHRS and CDR2 YFSETQ come from the germline V gene. CDR3 in amino acids: CASSLALARETQYF. The CDR3 coding sequence is TGCGCCAGCAGCTTAGCTCTAGCACGAGAGACCCAGTACTTC.

A remark on this clone: Additional DNA sequences in this sample encode the identical CDR3. This chain joins TRBV18 and TRBJ1-2, with 10 nucleotides matching TRBD1. The trim removed 3 bases at V and 7 bases at J, leaving 5 bases unmatched. Looked up from germline, CDR1 is KGHSH and CDR2 is LQKENI. CDR3 length: 14 residues. The CDR3 protein is CASSPPGQGIGYTF. The CDR3 region has the DNA TGTGCCAGCTCACCGCCGGGACAGGGGATTGGCTACACCTTC.

The CDR3, as DNA: TGTGCCAGTAGTACCTTCGTCGGCCCGGGACTTCTCGGTAACTATGGCTACACCTTC. It encodes CASSTFVGPGLLGNYGYTF. The gene calls are TRBV19 and TRBJ1-2; a weak D match, TRBD1 (5 bases). Germline CDR1 is LNHDA and CDR2 is SQIVND (reference sequence). V lost 4 bases and J 1 base, leaving 25 bases between the germline ends. The CDR3 covers 19 residues.

V usage is TRBV5-1 and J usage is TRBJ2-7; 10 bases align to TRBD2. V lost 0 bases and J lost 3; bases outside the gene matches: 3. From germline, CDR1 is SGHRS and CDR2 YFSETQ. The length of the CDR3 is 15 residues. This CDR3 is CASSLVTSGNYEQYF. Here the CDR3 DNA reads TGCGCCAGCAGCTTGGTTACTAGCGGGAACTACGAGCAGTACTTC.

The chain uses TRBV5-6 and TRBJ1-4, with 7 bases lining up with TRBD1. Per the germline V gene, CDR1 is SGHDT and CDR2 is YYEEEE. The ends lost 3 bases at V and 7 bases at J; junction bases unmatched: 18. The CDR3 length is 18 residues. The CDR3 spells CASSSKMDRPRSGEKLFF. Written as DNA, the CDR3 is TGTGCCAGCAGCTCTAAGATGGACAGGCCCAGGTCCGGTGAAAAACTGTTTTTT. The whole variable domain, filled in from reference TRBV5-6 and TRBJ1-4, reads DAGVTQSPTHLIKTRGQQVTLRCSPKSGHDTVSWYQQALGQGPQFIFQYYEEEERQRGNFPDRFSGHQFPNYSSELNVNALLLGDSALYLCASSSKMDRPRSGEKLFFGSGTQLSVL.

CDR3 region: CASVLGGGTEAFF. CDR3 nucleotides: TGTGCCAGCGTTTTAGGGGGGGGAACTGAAGCTTTCTTT. The chain is built from TRBV7-2 and TRBJ1-1; tentative D call: TRBD1 (6 bases). Germline-derived CDR1 and CDR2 are SGHTA and FQGNSA. Trimming removed 8 bases at V and 5 bases at J, with 15 bases between. The CDR3 spans 13 residues. Based on the CDR3 plus reference TRBV7-2 and TRBJ1-1, the full variable domain is GAGVSQSPSNKVTEKGKDVELRCDPISGHTALYWYRQSLGQGLEFLIYFQGNSAPDKSGLPSDRFSAERTGGSVSTLTIQRTQQEDSAVYLCASVLGGGTEAFFGQGTRLTVV.

A single count supports this clone. The CDR3 region has the DNA TGTGCCAGCAGCGTAGACCGCGGAATCCTCCACTTT. It translates to CASSVDRGILHF. This chain links TRBV9 with TRBJ1-6, with no clear D. V dropped 0 bases and J dropped 15 bases, with 10 bases sitting between them. The CDR3 is 12 amino acids. Per germline, CDR1 SGDLS and CDR2 YYNGEE.

The V gene is TRBV4-2, the J gene TRBJ1-4, with a tentative D call TRBD1 (6 bases). Germline V gene lookup returns CDR1 LGHNA and CDR2 YNFKEQ. This CDR3 contains 17 residues. Trimming removed 4 bases from V and 1 base from J, with 16 bases in between. For the CDR3, the DNA is TGTGCCAGCAGCCCTCGGGCAGGGGAGGGAACTAATGAAAAACTGTTTTTT. This gives the protein CASSPRAGEGTNEKLFF.

This rearrangement joins TRBV5-1 to TRBJ1-1, with 10 bases that match TRBD1. The CDR3 covers 15 residues. The trim removed 3 bases at V and 4 bases at J, leaving 6 bases unmatched. Germline V lookup: CDR1 SGHRS, CDR2 YFSETQ. CDR3 sequence: CASSSLTGGITEAFF. CDR3 nucleotides: TGCGCCAGCAGCTCGTTGACAGGGGGCATCACTGAAGCTTTCTTT.

V gene TRBV6-4 combines with J gene TRBJ2-1; 9 nucleotides match TRBD2. Trimming cost V 6 bases and J 2 bases; bases outside gene matches: 5. The CDR3 sequence is 15 residues long. Looked up from germline, CDR1 is MRHNA and CDR2 is SNTAGT. The CDR3 sequence is CASSPSGEPYNEQFF. CDR3 DNA sequence: TGTGCCAGCAGCCCTAGCGGGGAGCCCTACAATGAGCAGTTCTTC.

This CDR3 is CASSRPGSTDTQYF. CDR3 coding DNA: TGTGCCAGCAGTCGCCCGGGAAGCACAGATACGCAGTATTTT. The chain links TRBV6-5 to TRBJ2-3; TRBD2 is a possible D gene (5 bases). V shed 5 bases and J shed 0 bases, with 9 bases lying between them. CDR1 is MNHEY and CDR2 is SVGAGI in the germline V gene. This CDR3 has 14 amino acids.

V is TRBV6-1 and J is TRBJ1-6, with 8 bases matching TRBD1. The CDR3 is 15 residues long. Per the germline V gene, CDR1 is MNHNS and CDR2 is SASEGT. Losses at the gene ends were 8 bases for V and 6 bases for J; bases not matched to a gene: 9. The CDR3: CASDPGTGINSPLHF. DNA for the CDR3: TGTGCCAGCGACCCCGGGACAGGAATTAATTCACCCCTCCACTTT.

The chain joins TRBV6-5 to TRBJ1-1; D gene ambiguous. Germline assignment: CDR1 MNHEY and CDR2 SVGAGI. The CDR3 runs 13 residues. V lost 10 bases to trimming and J lost 1 base, with 13 bases between them. This CDR3 reads CATNSHGNTEAFF. For the CDR3, the DNA is TGTGCCACCAATAGTCATGGGAACACTGAAGCTTTCTTT.

The chain recombines TRBV7-8 with TRBJ1-2; 7 bases match TRBD1. The CDR3 runs to 13 residues. Per germline, CDR1 SGHVS and CDR2 FQNEAQ. The V and J ends lost 4 bases and 4 bases, in that order; junction bases with no gene match: 3. CDR3 sequence (DNA): TGTGCCAGCAGCTGGGGACAGTCCTATGGCTACACCTTC. Its translation is CASSWGQSYGYTF.

This clone was picked up one time. V is TRBV7-9 and J is TRBJ1-6; TRBD1 matches 10 bases. This CDR3 has 17 residues. V gave up 6 bases and J gave up 4 bases; unmatched junction bases: 9. Germline CDR1 reads SEHNR; CDR2 reads FQNEAQ (reference sequence). CDR3 residues: CASRQMTGGLYNSPLHF. The CDR3 region has the DNA TGTGCCAGCAGGCAAATGACAGGGGGCTTATATAATTCACCCCTCCACTTT.

The chain recombines TRBV5-1 with TRBJ2-3, with D maybe TRBD2 (6 bases). CDR3 length: 14 residues. Germline loops: CDR1 SGHRS, CDR2 YFSETQ. V shed 2 bases and J shed 8 bases, with 15 bases lying between them. CDR3 loop: CASSFGLEGGTQYF. As DNA, the CDR3 is TGCGCCAGCAGCTTCGGGCTAGAGGGAGGTACGCAGTATTTT.

The rearrangement joins TRBV2 to TRBJ2-1; TRBD2 might be the D (5 bases). The CDR3 contains 13 residues. Germline values: CDR1 SNHLY, CDR2 FYNNEI. Trimming shortened V by 8 bases and J by 0 bases, and 8 bases separated the two germline ends. The CDR3 DNA is TGTGCCAGCCGGCGGGTCTCCTACAATGAGCAGTTCTTC. Amino acids: CASRRVSYNEQFF.

This chain joins TRBV9 and TRBJ2-1, with D perhaps TRBD2 (5 bases). This CDR3 spans 15 amino acids. CDR1 is SGDLS and CDR2 is YYNGEE in the germline V gene. Trimming removed 4 bases from V and 12 bases from J, with 23 bases in between. This chain's CDR3 is CASSPAGRLVWGQFF. The CDR3 bases are TGTGCCAGCAGCCCGGCGGGCCGCCTCGTCTGGGGGCAGTTCTTC.